One and the same sample provided the 20 T cell receptor beta chains below, sequenced in a study of cytomegalovirus exposure and HLA in healthy donors. Assay: immunoSEQ multiplex PCR; the TCRdb copy retains only in-frame clones and omits some. Of 150,000 or so clones in the sample, about 87% were seen once. Input material: PBMCs. The receptors derive from a woman under 40 in good health and CMV-seronegative.

In DNA, the CDR3 is TGTGCCAGTAGCAAACAACAGGGATCGAATCAGCCCCAGCATTTT. Amino acids: CASSKQQGSNQPQHF. The chain employs TRBV19 and TRBJ1-5; D is possibly TRBD1 (6 bases). CDR3 length: 15 amino acids. V was trimmed by 6 bases and J by 4 bases, leaving 16 bases between them. Germline lookup yields CDR1 LNHDA and CDR2 SQIVND (reference sequence).

The chain links TRBV27 to TRBJ1-1; D is ambiguous. Germline assignment: CDR1 MNHEY and CDR2 SMNVEV (reference sequence). The CDR3 covers 13 residues. V lost 3 bases to trimming and J lost 4 bases, with 9 bases between them. The CDR3 DNA reads as TGTGCCAGCAGTTTCCGGGAAGGCACTGAAGCTTTCTTT. Protein: CASSFREGTEAFF.

This chain joins TRBV27 and TRBJ2-7, with 7 bases that match TRBD1. Germline V CDR1 and CDR2: MNHEY, SMNVEV (reference sequence). Trimming took 4 bases from V and 0 from J; bases not matched to a gene: 3. The CDR3 consists of 14 residues. CDR3 region: CASSSRDSSYEQYF. The DNA for the CDR3 is TGTGCCAGCAGTTCGAGGGACAGCTCCTACGAGCAGTACTTC.

The V call is TRBV27, the J call TRBJ1-1; 8 bases match TRBD1. The CDR3 has 15 residues. J was trimmed by 5 bases and V by 6 bases; bases with no gene match: 11. Per germline, CDR1 MNHEY and CDR2 SMNVEV (reference sequence). The CDR3 DNA follows: TGTGCCAGCAGCCCTATATGGGACAGGAGGACTGAAGCTTTCTTT. Amino acids: CASSPIWDRRTEAFF.

The chain links TRBV2 to TRBJ1-2, with D perhaps matching TRBD1 (5 bases). The CDR3 sequence is 15 residues long. The germline V gene has CDR1 SNHLY and CDR2 FYNNEI. Deletions cut 8 bases from V and 4 bases from J, with 20 bases between. CDR3 in DNA: TGTGCCAGCTTCGTTAGGGCAGGGCAAGCCTATGGCTACACCTTC. Translation: CASFVRAGQAYGYTF.

The genes are TRBV4-3 and TRBJ1-6; no clear D gene. Between the trimmed V and J ends, which lost 0 bases and 10 bases, there was a span of 19 bases. This CDR3 contains 17 residues. Germline assignment: CDR1 LGHNA and CDR2 YSLEER. The chain's CDR3 is CASSQEMNRGRGSPLHF. The CDR3 DNA reads TGCGCCAGCAGCCAAGAGATGAACCGGGGAAGAGGATCACCCCTCCACTTT.

The chain is built from TRBV4-2 and TRBJ2-7; TRBD1 matches 8 bases. Germline V gene lookup returns CDR1 LGHNA and CDR2 YNFKEQ. Trimming cost V 0 bases and J 4 bases; bases outside gene matches: 5. The CDR3 length is 15 residues. CDR3 bases: TGTGCCAGCAGCCAAGATGTACAGGGGGAGTACGAGCAGTACTTC. Translating gives CASSQDVQGEYEQYF.

The gene calls are TRBV2 and TRBJ2-7, with 7 bases lining up with TRBD1. V was clipped by 6 bases and J by 3 bases; unmatched bases: 8. The CDR3 runs to 14 residues. From germline, CDR1 is SNHLY and CDR2 FYNNEI. CDR3 bases: TGTGCCAGCAGACCCGAGACAGGGTACTACGAGCAGTACTTC. Translating it yields CASRPETGYYEQYF.

As to this clone: It is likely a read error, because the conserved phenylalanine at the end of the CDR3 is missing. No DNA is shown, since the ends of the CDR3 on it are uncertain; the CDR3 is the one TCRdb lists. The chain links TRBV14 to TRBJ2-7; the D call of TRBD1 is as the table states it, not checked on the DNA. Germline V gene sequence: CDR1 SGHDN, CDR2 FVKESK. The CDR3 is 13 amino acids in total, end residues counted. CDR3 loop: CASSLTGTGALLY.

J is TRBJ1-1 and V is TRBV6-1; TRBD1 aligns across 7 bases. V shed 8 bases, J shed 0 bases, and the junction held 3 bases outside the gene matches. The CDR3 runs to 13 residues. Germline lookup yields CDR1 MNHNS and CDR2 SASEGT. For the CDR3, the DNA is TGTGCCAGCTTGGGACAGATGAACACTGAAGCTTTCTTT. Translating gives CASLGQMNTEAFF.

J is TRBJ2-1 and V is TRBV1; the D segment call TRBD2 is taken from the table without a DNA check. TRBV1 is a pseudogene locus. The CDR3 is made up of 17 amino acids. CDR3 protein: CTSSQVRRGNSYNEQFF. CDR3 sequence (DNA): TGCACCAGCAGCCAAGTCCGTCGGGGGAACTCCTACAATGAGCAGTTCTTC.

Regarding this clone: Other DNA sequences of this sample code for an identical CDR3. The chain links TRBV29-1 to TRBJ1-2, with 10 bases matching TRBD1. V lost 6 bases to trimming and J lost 4 bases; unmatched junction nucleotides: 5. Germline assignment: CDR1 SQVTM and CDR2 ANQGSEA. The CDR3 is 13 residues long. CDR3 sequence: CSVRDRGAYGYTF. CDR3 sequence (DNA): TGCAGCGTCCGGGACAGGGGCGCCTATGGCTACACCTTC. The variable domain in full, with the rest retrieved from reference TRBV29-1 and TRBJ1-2, is SAVISQKPSRDICQRGTSLTIQCQVDSQVTMMFWYRQQPGQSLTLIATANQGSEATYESGFVIDKFPISRPNLTFSTLTVSNMSPEDSSIYLCSVRDRGAYGYTFGSGTRLTVV.

About this clone: Within the sample, other DNA sequences also encode this same CDR3. The chain employs TRBV9 and TRBJ2-1; the match to TRBD2 covers 11 bases. The J segment lost 0 bases and the V segment lost 4 bases, leaving 6 bases of the junction unmatched. CDR3 size: 17 residues. From germline, CDR1 is SGDLS and CDR2 YYNGEE. The chain's CDR3 is CASSPRLAGSSYNEQFF. In nucleotides, the CDR3 is TGTGCCAGCAGCCCGCGACTAGCGGGGAGCTCCTACAATGAGCAGTTCTTC.

V gene TRBV5-1 combines with J gene TRBJ2-7; D ambiguous. The CDR3 consists of 13 residues. Germline V lookup: CDR1 SGHRS, CDR2 YFSETQ. V was cut by 2 bases and J by 3 bases, with 9 bases left in between. In nucleotides, the CDR3 is TGCGCCAGCAGCTTTGGGCCCGACTACGAGCAGTACTTC. Protein sequence: CASSFGPDYEQYF.

The gene calls are TRBV5-6 and TRBJ1-1; 9 bases map to TRBD1. V shed 3 bases, J shed 0 bases, and the junction held 0 bases outside the gene matches. The CDR3 has 14 amino acids. Germline CDR1 reads SGHDT; CDR2 reads YYEEEE. The CDR3 reads CASSWDRVNTEAFF. The CDR3 nucleotides are TGTGCCAGCAGCTGGGACAGGGTGAACACTGAAGCTTTCTTT. The whole variable domain, remainder taken from reference TRBV5-6 and TRBJ1-1, is DAGVTQSPTHLIKTRGQQVTLRCSPKSGHDTVSWYQQALGQGPQFIFQYYEEEERQRGNFPDRFSGHQFPNYSSELNVNALLLGDSALYLCASSWDRVNTEAFFGQGTRLTVV.

The chain couples TRBV9 to TRBJ1-1; D might be TRBD1 (6 bases). The V gene lost 7 bases and the J gene lost 8 bases, with 18 bases spanning the gap. Per the germline V gene, CDR1 is SGDLS and CDR2 is YYNGEE. CDR3 length equals 13 residues. The DNA for the CDR3 is TGTGCCAGCCCCCCCCAATGGACAGCCGAAGCTTTCTTT. Its translation: CASPPQWTAEAFF.

The J gene is TRBJ1-4, the V gene TRBV4-2; tentatively, D is TRBD1 (6 bases). This CDR3 is 16 amino acids long. CDR1 LGHNA and CDR2 YNFKEQ come from the germline V gene. V was shortened by 2 bases and J by 5 bases, with 15 bases between the two germline ends. Written as DNA, the CDR3 is TGTGCCAGCAGCCAACCCACTGACAGGCTAAATGAAAAACTGTTTTTT. Translation gives CASSQPTDRLNEKLFF.

The chain is built from TRBV2 and TRBJ1-5; 11 positions match TRBD1. J lost 0 bases, V lost 9 bases, and 10 bases had no gene match. The CDR3 covers 17 residues. Germline loops: CDR1 SNHLY, CDR2 FYNNEI. The CDR3 loop is CASDPGQGDFSNQPQHF. Here the CDR3 DNA reads TGTGCCAGTGACCCGGGACAGGGGGACTTTAGCAATCAGCCCCAGCATTTT.

The chain recombines TRBV6-6 with TRBJ2-5; TRBD2 matches at 7 bases. Trimming removed 6 bases from V and 3 bases from J; junction bases left unmatched: 13. The CDR3 contains 16 residues. The germline gives CDR1 MNHNY, CDR2 SVGAGI (reference sequence). The CDR3: CASSWGGILKKETQYF. The CDR3 DNA reads TGTGCCAGCAGCTGGGGGGGAATATTAAAAAAAGAGACCCAGTACTTC.

V gene TRBV6-5 combines with J gene TRBJ1-1; 10 nucleotides align to TRBD1. V lost 7 bases and J lost 4; bases outside the gene matches: 3. The CDR3 spans 13 residues. Germline CDR1 MNHEY, CDR2 SVGAGI. CDR3 region: CASTGQGVTEAFF. The CDR3 nucleotides are TGTGCCAGCACTGGACAGGGGGTCACTGAAGCTTTCTTT.